These T cell receptor beta chains were read from a single sample in a study of blood T cells in healthy people across ages. A single record per CDR3 protein comes from TCRdb applying MiXCR to the 5' RACE reads. The sample lists some 1.4 million distinct CDR3 sequences; 35% to 45% were seen once. The sample consisted of blood. The receptors here all came from a young woman in good health. Both conserved end residues are part of each CDR3. A D gene is named only where the DNA matches it firmly. Clone size is given for some rows only: seen once, a few or many times, or a class if the clone is expanded.

abundance: few
d_gene: -
v_gene: TRBV12-3/TRBV12-4
j_gene: TRBJ1-2
CDR3nt: TGTGCCAGCAGTCCCTACAGGGTCGGTGGCTACACCTTC
CDR3aa: CASSPYRVGGYTF

abundance: -
d_gene: -
v_gene: TRBV15
j_gene: TRBJ2-3
CDR3nt: TGTGCCACCAGCAGAGATCGGCAGGGAGCAGATGCGCGGTATTTT
CDR3aa: CATSRDRQGADARYF

abundance: -
d_gene: -
v_gene: TRBV7-6
j_gene: TRBJ1-1
CDR3nt: TGTGCCAGCAGCGTAAGTGGGACCGAAGCTTTCTTT
CDR3aa: CASSVSGTEAFF

abundance: -
d_gene: TRBD1
v_gene: TRBV14
j_gene: TRBJ1-2
CDR3nt: TGTGCCAGCAGCCAAGATCTAGGGGGCAGGAATGGCTACACCTTC
CDR3aa: CASSQDLGGRNGYTF

abundance: few
d_gene: -
v_gene: TRBV12-3/TRBV12-4
j_gene: TRBJ1-2
CDR3nt: TGTGCCAGCATCGGAACCACGGCTGATAACTATGGCTACACCTTC
CDR3aa: CASIGTTADNYGYTF

abundance: -
d_gene: TRBD2
v_gene: TRBV24-1
j_gene: TRBJ2-1
CDR3nt: TGTGCCACCAGTGGCAGCGGGAGTAACCATCAGTTCTTC
CDR3aa: CATSGSGSNHQFF

abundance: -
d_gene: TRBD1
v_gene: TRBV11-2
j_gene: TRBJ1-4
CDR3nt: TGTGCCAGCAGCCTAGGAGGGGACAGCTCCCATGAAAAACTGTTTTTT
CDR3aa: CASSLGGDSSHEKLFF

abundance: -
d_gene: -
v_gene: TRBV5-1
j_gene: TRBJ1-2
CDR3nt: TGCGCCAGCAGCTTGCGGTGGGTCTATGGCTACACCTTC
CDR3aa: CASSLRWVYGYTF

abundance: -
d_gene: -
v_gene: TRBV5-6
j_gene: TRBJ2-5
CDR3nt: TGTGCCAGCAGTTCCCATGGTCAGGGAAGGCGAGAGCAGTACTTC
CDR3aa: CASSSHGQGRREQYF

abundance: -
d_gene: TRBD1
v_gene: TRBV6-2/TRBV6-3
j_gene: TRBJ2-7
CDR3nt: TGTGCCAGCAACACAGGGGGGAGCTCCTACGAGCAGTACTTC
CDR3aa: CASNTGGSSYEQYF